This is a list of T cell receptor beta chains from one sample in a study of blood T cell repertoires in COVID-19. The method was immunoSEQ multiplex PCR; TCRdb's version includes in-frame clones alone and lacks a portion of them. The repertoire holds approximately 100,000 clones, with roughly 80% as singletons. Material: peripheral blood. These receptors were taken from an elderly woman with active or convalescent COVID-19. Both conserved end residues are part of each CDR3. A D gene is named only where the DNA matches it firmly. Clone size is not always given. Where it is, it says once, few, many or a class for expanded clones.

j_call,v_call,d_call,clone_size,cdr3_aa,cdr3_nt
TRBJ2-3,TRBV5-8,-,-,CASSLVQGRADTQYF,TGTGCCAGCAGCTTGGTACAGGGACGGGCAGATACGCAGTATTTT
TRBJ1-1,TRBV18,-,-,CASSPGGSRAEAFF,TGTGCCAGCTCACCTGGGGGCTCAAGAGCCGAAGCTTTCTTT
TRBJ2-5,TRBV6-5,TRBD2,-,CASSSVAGGLETQYF,TGTGCCAGCAGTTCAGTAGCGGGGGGTTTGGAGACCCAGTACTTC
TRBJ2-1,TRBV29-1,TRBD2,once,CSVEEGRGYNEQFF,TGCAGCGTTGAGGAAGGGAGGGGATACAATGAGCAGTTCTTC
TRBJ1-1,TRBV5-4,-,once,CASSPGGRGRGTEAFF,TGTGCCAGCAGCCCCGGGGGGCGGGGGCGAGGAACTGAAGCTTTCTTT
TRBJ1-1,TRBV20-1,TRBD1,-,CSPQGGTEAFF,TGCAGCCCCCAGGGGGGCACTGAAGCTTTCTTT
TRBJ2-7,TRBV2,TRBD1,-,CASSEGTGLSYEQYF,TGTGCCAGCAGCGAGGGGACAGGGTTATCCTACGAGCAGTACTTC
TRBJ1-4,TRBV2,-,-,CASSGKGINEKLFF,TGTGCCAGCAGTGGAAAGGGGATTAATGAAAAACTGTTTTTT
TRBJ1-5,TRBV6-5,TRBD1,once,CATRQGNQPQHF,TGTGCCACTAGACAGGGAAATCAGCCCCAGCATTTT
TRBJ2-5,TRBV28,-,-,CASSLRGYTQYF,TGTGCCAGCAGTTTACGGGGTTATACCCAGTACTTC
TRBJ2-3,TRBV6-5,-,-,CASSYRSTDTQYF,TGTGCCAGCAGTTACCGGTCCACAGATACGCAGTATTTT
TRBJ1-6,TRBV19,-,once,CASKRAAGGANSPLHF,TGTGCCAGTAAAAGGGCAGCCGGGGGTGCGAATTCACCCCTCCACTTT
TRBJ2-6,TRBV2,TRBD2,-,CASSMLAASSGANVLTF,TGTGCCAGCAGCATGCTAGCGGCAAGCTCTGGGGCCAACGTCCTGACTTTC
TRBJ2-4,TRBV11-2,-,-,CASSLGVTVAKNIQYF,TGTGCCAGCAGCTTAGGGGTGACAGTAGCCAAAAACATTCAGTACTTC
TRBJ2-5,TRBV7-2,TRBD1,-,CASSFPDREETQYF,TGTGCCAGCAGCTTTCCGGACAGGGAAGAGACCCAGTACTTC